One sample yielded the 18 T cell receptor beta chains listed below, sequenced in a study of OX40 agonist ivuxolimab in advanced cancers. The library was obtained by the immunoSEQ multiplex PCR assay. The table was pulled from immuneACCESS by TCRdb, which kept in-frame rearrangements only. Such tables lose some clones; where checked, under half of the loss comes from unresolved V genes, and the rest has no known cause. The sample table shows approximately 40,000 clones, and roughly 80% are seen once. The ten largest clones add up to about 8% of the sample. The source material was CD4+ or CD8+ T cells sorted from blood, sampled in a trial of the OX40 agonist ivuxolimab. The receptors here all came from an adult with an advanced solid tumor such as melanoma, head and neck, liver or kidney cancer.

The chain combines TRBV18 with TRBJ2-7, with no clear D. The V gene lost 3 bases and the J gene lost 4 bases, with 10 bases spanning the gap. CDR3 length: 13 residues. The V gene's germline CDR1 is KGHSH and CDR2 LQKENI. Here the CDR3 reads CASSPNSLYEQYF. The CDR3 region has the DNA TGTGCCAGCTCACCTAACAGTTTATACGAGCAGTACTTC.

The DNA of the CDR3 is TGTGCCAGCAGCCTCGTCATCGGGACAGGAGGTGGGTCTCTGGATGAAGCTTTCTTT. Protein sequence: CASSLVIGTGGGSLDEAFF. The chain carries TRBV28 and TRBJ1-1, with 8 nucleotides matching TRBD1. J lost 7 bases, V lost 6 bases, and 25 bases had no gene match. The CDR3 is 19 amino acids. Looked up from germline, CDR1 is MDHEN and CDR2 is SYDVKM.

V usage is TRBV29-1 and J usage is TRBJ1-3; D is undetermined. This CDR3 has 12 residues. CDR1 is SQVTM and CDR2 is ANQGSEA in the germline V gene. V gave up 5 bases and J gave up 9 bases, with 14 bases separating them. The CDR3, as DNA: TGCAGCGTTAGTCTCCTTCCGGGCACCATATATTTT. It is translated as CSVSLLPGTIYF.

CDR3 bases: TGCGCCAGCATCGACAGCTCAGTTAACTATGGCTACACCTTC. Its translation is CASIDSSVNYGYTF. The chain links TRBV10-2 to TRBJ1-2, with D maybe TRBD1 (5 bases). Germline CDR1 and CDR2: WSHSY and SAAADI. The V end lost 7 bases, the J end lost 1 base, and 13 bases lay between the germline ends. The CDR3 totals 14 residues.

The rearrangement uses TRBV2 and TRBJ2-2; 11 bases align to TRBD1. Germline CDR1 SNHLY, CDR2 FYNNEI. The CDR3 is 15 residues long. The V segment lost 4 bases and the J segment 6 bases; nucleotides outside the gene matches: 4. CDR3 nucleotide sequence: TGTGCCAGCAGTGTACGGACAGGGGGCTCCGGGGAGCTGTTTTTT. Its protein is CASSVRTGGSGELFF.

This chain uses TRBV19 with TRBJ2-6, with 8 bases that match TRBD2. The germline V gene encodes CDR1 LNHDA and CDR2 SQIVND (reference sequence). This CDR3 spans 18 amino acids. V lost 3 bases, J lost 0 bases, and 7 bases stayed unmatched. Here the CDR3 DNA reads TGTGCCAGTAGTATCGGAGCGGGAGTTACCTCTGGGGCCAACGTCCTGACTTTC. Encoded protein: CASSIGAGVTSGANVLTF.

The CDR3 region has the DNA TGCAGCGTTGAAGCGGGAGGGCCAAATGAGCAGTTCTTC. This encodes CSVEAGGPNEQFF. V usage is TRBV29-1 and J usage is TRBJ2-1; TRBD2 agrees at 8 bases. Looked up from germline, CDR1 is SQVTM and CDR2 is ANQGSEA. V shed 1 base and J 7 bases; nucleotides not matched to a gene: 3. This CDR3 has 13 amino acids.

This clone is termed medium-sized (0.01 to 0.1%). The chain is built from TRBV6-4 and TRBJ1-2, with D tentatively TRBD1 (6 bases). Deletions cut 6 bases from V and 8 bases from J, with 16 bases between. This CDR3 contains 13 residues. CDR1 is MRHNA and CDR2 is SNTAGT in the germline V gene. CDR3 nucleotides: TGTGCCAGCAGCGCACAGGGCCTGGGGGGCTACACCTTC. Translation: CASSAQGLGGYTF.

This chain uses TRBV5-4 with TRBJ1-2, with 7 bases lining up with TRBD1. The CDR3 loop spans 13 amino acids. The V segment lost 0 bases and the J segment 7 bases; nucleotides outside the gene matches: 3. CDR1 SGHNT and CDR2 YYREEE come from the germline V gene (reference sequence). This chain's CDR3 is CASSLVSGGGYTF. CDR3 DNA sequence: TGTGCCAGCAGCTTGGTGTCAGGGGGTGGCTACACCTTC. Filled out from reference TRBV5-4 and TRBJ1-2, the complete variable domain reads ETGVTQSPTHLIKTRGQQVTLRCSSQSGHNTVSWYQQALGQGPQFIFQYYREEENGRGNFPPRFSGLQFPNYSSELNVNALELDDSALYLCASSLVSGGGYTFGSGTRLTVV.

The chain couples TRBV18 to TRBJ1-1, with no clear D. V was cut by 5 bases and J by 1 base, with 8 bases left in between. This CDR3 comprises 13 residues. Looked up from germline, CDR1 is KGHSH and CDR2 is LQKENI. The CDR3 sequence: CASSWAENTEAFF. The CDR3 DNA sequence: TGTGCCAGCTCATGGGCTGAGAACACTGAAGCTTTCTTT.

This clone occurred once. The CDR3 sequence is CAIAGGSGRAGTDTQYF. For the CDR3, the DNA is TGTGCCATCGCGGGGGGCAGCGGGAGGGCCGGCACAGATACGCAGTATTTT. V and J are TRBV10-3 and TRBJ2-3; 10 nucleotides line up with TRBD2. Germline V gene data show CDR1 as ENHRY and CDR2 as SYGVKD. With 8 bases clipped from V and 1 base from J, the junction kept 12 bases outside the gene matches. CDR3 length: 17 amino acids.

This clone was seen a single time. The V gene is TRBV5-1, the J gene TRBJ1-1; TRBD1 matches 8 bases. With 3 bases clipped from V and 5 bases from J, the junction kept 6 bases outside the gene matches. Looked up from germline, CDR1 is SGHRS and CDR2 is YFSETQ. The CDR3 has 14 amino acids. The CDR3, as DNA: TGCGCCAGCAGCTGGACAGGGTCGCAGACTGAAGCTTTCTTT. This codes for CASSWTGSQTEAFF. Full variable domain (outside the CDR3, taken from reference TRBV5-1 and TRBJ1-1): KAGVTQTPRYLIKTRGQQVTLSCSPISGHRSVSWYQQTPGQGLQFLFEYFSETQRNKGNFPGRFSGRQFSNSRSEMNVSTLELGDSALYLCASSWTGSQTEAFFGQGTRLTVV.

CDR3 sequence reads: CASSTTADEKLFF. CDR3 sequence (DNA): TGTGCCAGTAGTACGACAGCAGATGAAAAACTGTTTTTT. The rearrangement links TRBV19 to TRBJ1-4, with D maybe TRBD1 (5 bases). The germline CDR1 and CDR2 sequences are LNHDA and SQIVND (reference sequence). This CDR3 has 13 amino acids. Trimming stripped 4 bases from V and 6 bases from J, with 9 bases between.

This clone came up a few times. V is TRBV30 and J is TRBJ1-6, with unresolved D. V gave up 5 bases and J gave up 10 bases, with 18 bases separating them. Germline V gene lookup returns CDR1 GTSNPN and CDR2 SVGIG (reference sequence). There are 14 residues in the CDR3. CDR3 protein: CAWQRPRLTSPLHF. The CDR3 DNA reads TGTGCCTGGCAGCGGCCCCGACTAACATCACCCCTCCACTTT.

This chain joins TRBV27 and TRBJ1-1; D not resolved. CDR3 length: 12 residues. The germline CDR1 and CDR2 sequences are MNHEY and SMNVEV (reference sequence). Trimming took 6 bases from V and 4 from J, leaving 9 bases between them. The CDR3 sequence is CASRGLSTEAFF. The CDR3 DNA reads as TGTGCCAGCAGAGGGCTCTCCACTGAAGCTTTCTTT.

This clone is termed medium-sized (0.01 to 0.1%). The rearrangement uses TRBV7-9 and TRBJ2-7; 8 nucleotides line up with TRBD2. The J segment lost 4 bases and the V segment lost 5 bases, leaving 7 bases of the junction unmatched. Germline V gene sequence: CDR1 SEHNR, CDR2 FQNEAQ (reference sequence). The CDR3 consists of 14 residues. The CDR3 DNA reads as TGTGCCAGCAGCCCCTTACTAGCGGCTTACGAGCAGTACTTC. Its translation: CASSPLLAAYEQYF.

The chain is built from TRBV6-4 and TRBJ2-1, with D maybe TRBD1 (5 bases). This CDR3 region has 14 residues. V was cut by 4 bases and J by 7 bases, with 14 bases left in between. Germline V gene lookup returns CDR1 MRHNA and CDR2 SNTAGT. This CDR3 reads CASSVFQGRNEQFF. In DNA form, the CDR3 reads TGTGCCAGCAGTGTCTTTCAGGGTAGGAATGAGCAGTTCTTC.

This clone was seen a single time. The V call is TRBV7-2, the J call TRBJ1-2; TRBD1 matches at 7 bases. Germline-derived CDR1 and CDR2 are SGHTA and FQGNSA. This CDR3 region has 14 residues. Unmatched junction bases numbered 7, after V lost 5 bases and J lost 4 bases. CDR3 nucleotide sequence: TGTGCCAGCAGCCCACGGGACAGACGCTATGGCTACACCTTC. Protein product: CASSPRDRRYGYTF. The variable domain in full, with the rest retrieved from reference TRBV7-2 and TRBJ1-2, is GAGVSQSPSNKVTEKGKDVELRCDPISGHTALYWYRQSLGQGLEFLIYFQGNSAPDKSGLPSDRFSAERTGGSVSTLTIQRTQQEDSAVYLCASSPRDRRYGYTFGSGTRLTVV.